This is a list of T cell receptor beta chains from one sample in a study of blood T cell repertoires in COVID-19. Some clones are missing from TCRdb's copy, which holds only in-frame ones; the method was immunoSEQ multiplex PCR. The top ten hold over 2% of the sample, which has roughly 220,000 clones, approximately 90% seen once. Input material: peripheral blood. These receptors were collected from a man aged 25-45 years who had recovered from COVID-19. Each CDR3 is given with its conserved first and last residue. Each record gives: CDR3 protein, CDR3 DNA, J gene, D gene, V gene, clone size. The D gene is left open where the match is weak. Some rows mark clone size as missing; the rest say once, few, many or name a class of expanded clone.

CDR3aa: CASSLTASRTPYEQYF
CDR3nt: TGCGCCAGCAGCTTGACGGCGTCTAGAACACCCTACGAGCAGTACTTC
j_gene: TRBJ2-7
d_gene: NA
v_gene: TRBV5-1
abundance: NA

CDR3aa: CASSGGLEVDEQYF
CDR3nt: TGCGCCAGCAGCGGAGGACTGGAGGTCGACGAGCAGTACTTC
j_gene: TRBJ2-7
d_gene: NA
v_gene: TRBV5-1
abundance: NA

CDR3aa: CAISVTGNQETQYF
CDR3nt: TGTGCCATCAGTGTGACAGGGAACCAAGAGACCCAGTACTTC
j_gene: TRBJ2-5
d_gene: TRBD1
v_gene: TRBV10-3
abundance: NA

CDR3aa: CAISEYGQGETRTEAFF
CDR3nt: TGTGCCATCAGTGAGTATGGACAGGGGGAGACGCGGACTGAAGCTTTCTTT
j_gene: TRBJ1-1
d_gene: TRBD1
v_gene: TRBV10-3
abundance: NA

CDR3aa: CASSPGTEVIEADTQYF
CDR3nt: TGTGCCAGCAGCCCGGGGACAGAGGTGATAGAGGCAGATACGCAGTATTTT
j_gene: TRBJ2-3
d_gene: TRBD1
v_gene: TRBV13
abundance: NA

CDR3aa: CASSSPGGGVEKLFF
CDR3nt: TGTGCCAGCAGTAGCCCCGGTGGGGGCGTTGAAAAACTGTTTTTT
j_gene: TRBJ1-4
d_gene: NA
v_gene: TRBV6-2/TRBV6-3
abundance: NA

CDR3aa: CAIRTADGSGGEKLFF
CDR3nt: TGTGCCATCAGGACTGCGGACGGCTCCGGAGGGGAAAAACTGTTTTTT
j_gene: TRBJ1-4
d_gene: NA
v_gene: TRBV10-3
abundance: NA

CDR3aa: CASSLQGADTQYF
CDR3nt: TGTGCCAGCAGCTTGCAGGGTGCAGATACGCAGTATTTT
j_gene: TRBJ2-3
d_gene: NA
v_gene: TRBV5-8
abundance: NA

CDR3aa: CATAGPNLEITDTQYF
CDR3nt: TGTGCCACCGCAGGGCCCAACTTGGAAATCACAGATACGCAGTATTTT
j_gene: TRBJ2-3
d_gene: NA
v_gene: TRBV15
abundance: NA

CDR3aa: CASSPTSGPYEQYF
CDR3nt: TGTGCCAGTAGTCCCACTAGCGGGCCCTACGAGCAGTACTTC
j_gene: TRBJ2-7
d_gene: TRBD2
v_gene: TRBV19
abundance: NA

CDR3aa: CASSDSPGIRGLPQHF
CDR3nt: TGTGCCAGCAGTGATTCACCGGGGATAAGAGGTCTGCCCCAGCATTTT
j_gene: TRBJ1-5
d_gene: NA
v_gene: TRBV2
abundance: NA

CDR3aa: CASSFRGTEKLFF
CDR3nt: TGTGCCAGCAGTTTTCGGGGGACTGAAAAACTGTTTTTT
j_gene: TRBJ1-4
d_gene: NA
v_gene: TRBV6-6
abundance: few

CDR3aa: CAISEHDRRNIQYF
CDR3nt: TGTGCCATCAGTGAACACGACAGGAGGAACATTCAGTACTTC
j_gene: TRBJ2-4
d_gene: NA
v_gene: TRBV10-3
abundance: NA

CDR3aa: CASTSTGVYGYTF
CDR3nt: TGTGCCAGCACCTCAACAGGGGTCTATGGCTACACCTTC
j_gene: TRBJ1-2
d_gene: TRBD1
v_gene: TRBV27
abundance: NA

CDR3aa: CASSLMAGNTDTQYF
CDR3nt: TGTGCCAGCAGCTTAATGGCGGGGAACACAGATACGCAGTATTTT
j_gene: TRBJ2-3
d_gene: NA
v_gene: TRBV11-2
abundance: NA

CDR3aa: CASSFSGDETQYF
CDR3nt: TGTGCCAGCAGCTTCTCGGGGGATGAGACCCAGTACTTC
j_gene: TRBJ2-5
d_gene: NA
v_gene: TRBV11-2
abundance: few

CDR3aa: CSVLAGVLPGDTQYF
CDR3nt: TGCAGCGTTCTAGCGGGGGTCCTACCGGGAGATACGCAGTATTTT
j_gene: TRBJ2-3
d_gene: TRBD2
v_gene: TRBV29-1
abundance: once

CDR3aa: CASGRTGGSYPSEAFF
CDR3nt: TGTGCCAGTGGCCGGACAGGGGGATCGTATCCATCTGAAGCTTTCTTT
j_gene: TRBJ1-1
d_gene: TRBD1
v_gene: TRBV19
abundance: NA

CDR3aa: CASSYNGPVDGYTF
CDR3nt: TGTGCCAGCAGTTACAATGGGCCCGTCGATGGCTACACCTTC
j_gene: TRBJ1-2
d_gene: NA
v_gene: TRBV6-2/TRBV6-3
abundance: NA

CDR3aa: CASSIDRLGSTF
CDR3nt: TGTGCCAGCAGTATCGACAGGCTGGGGAGCACCTTC
j_gene: TRBJ1-2
d_gene: NA
v_gene: TRBV12-3/TRBV12-4
abundance: NA

CDR3aa: CASSVGQGANTEAFF
CDR3nt: TGTGCCAGCAGCGTGGGACAGGGGGCGAACACTGAAGCTTTCTTT
j_gene: TRBJ1-1
d_gene: TRBD1
v_gene: TRBV7-9
abundance: NA

CDR3aa: CASSYAGTDPGNTIYF
CDR3nt: TGTGCCAGCAGTTACGCTGGGACAGATCCTGGAAACACCATATATTTT
j_gene: TRBJ1-3
d_gene: TRBD1
v_gene: TRBV6-6
abundance: few

CDR3aa: CASSMMGQGNTEAFF
CDR3nt: TGTGCCAGTAGTATGATGGGACAGGGGAACACTGAAGCTTTCTTT
j_gene: TRBJ1-1
d_gene: TRBD1
v_gene: TRBV19
abundance: NA

CDR3aa: CASSPGSYNEQFF
CDR3nt: TGTGCCAGCTCTCCCGGGTCTTACAATGAGCAGTTCTTC
j_gene: TRBJ2-1
d_gene: NA
v_gene: TRBV18
abundance: NA

CDR3aa: CASSRDRGGYGYTF
CDR3nt: TGTGCCAGTAGTAGGGACAGAGGAGGGTATGGCTACACCTTC
j_gene: TRBJ1-2
d_gene: TRBD1
v_gene: TRBV19
abundance: NA

CDR3aa: CASSLGQGGGYTF
CDR3nt: TGTGCCAGCAGCTTGGGACAGGGAGGAGGCTACACCTTC
j_gene: TRBJ1-2
d_gene: TRBD1
v_gene: TRBV5-4
abundance: NA

CDR3aa: CASSESEDTQYF
CDR3nt: TGTGCCAGCAGCGAATCGGAGGATACGCAGTATTTT
j_gene: TRBJ2-3
d_gene: NA
v_gene: TRBV11-3
abundance: NA

CDR3aa: CPGGDRVLRNTEAFF
CDR3nt: TGCCCCGGAGGGGACAGGGTGTTAAGGAACACTGAAGCTTTCTTT
j_gene: TRBJ1-1
d_gene: TRBD1
v_gene: TRBV24-1
abundance: NA

CDR3aa: CASSYGPPQRDGYTF
CDR3nt: TGTGCCAGCAGTTATGGGCCGCCTCAGAGGGATGGCTACACCTTC
j_gene: TRBJ1-2
d_gene: NA
v_gene: TRBV6-6
abundance: NA

CDR3aa: CASTYDRNTEAFF
CDR3nt: TGTGCCAGCACATACGACAGGAACACTGAAGCTTTCTTT
j_gene: TRBJ1-1
d_gene: NA
v_gene: TRBV6-5
abundance: NA

CDR3aa: CASSFGTGGLGGYTF
CDR3nt: TGTGCCAGCAGCTTCGGGACAGGGGGCCTGGGAGGCTACACCTTC
j_gene: TRBJ1-2
d_gene: TRBD1
v_gene: TRBV5-6
abundance: NA

CDR3aa: CASSSYRGVSYGYTF
CDR3nt: TGTGCCAGCAGCTCGTACAGGGGGGTCTCGTATGGCTACACCTTC
j_gene: TRBJ1-2
d_gene: TRBD1
v_gene: TRBV3-1/TRBV3-2
abundance: NA

CDR3aa: CASNLIGSYNEQFF
CDR3nt: TGTGCCAGCAACCTTATAGGGAGCTACAATGAGCAGTTCTTC
j_gene: TRBJ2-1
d_gene: NA
v_gene: TRBV9
abundance: NA

CDR3aa: CASSIPLVGDEKLFF
CDR3nt: TGTGCCAGTAGTATCCCCCTAGTTGGAGATGAAAAACTGTTTTTT
j_gene: TRBJ1-4
d_gene: NA
v_gene: TRBV19
abundance: NA

CDR3aa: CASSPGGQGAGELFF
CDR3nt: TGTGCCAGCAGCCCAGGGGGACAGGGAGCCGGGGAGCTGTTTTTT
j_gene: TRBJ2-2
d_gene: TRBD1
v_gene: TRBV11-2
abundance: NA

CDR3aa: CASELREDYGYTF
CDR3nt: TGTGCCAGCGAGTTAAGGGAGGACTATGGCTACACCTTC
j_gene: TRBJ1-2
d_gene: NA
v_gene: TRBV6-6
abundance: NA

CDR3aa: CAWGTGGNQPQHF
CDR3nt: TGTGCCTGGGGGACAGGGGGCAATCAGCCCCAGCATTTT
j_gene: TRBJ1-5
d_gene: TRBD1
v_gene: TRBV30
abundance: NA

CDR3aa: CASSESRVFGYTF
CDR3nt: TGCGCCAGCAGTGAGTCCCGGGTATTTGGCTACACCTTC
j_gene: TRBJ1-2
d_gene: NA
v_gene: TRBV10-1
abundance: NA

CDR3aa: CASSQDGLAGGIDEQFF
CDR3nt: TGCGCCAGCAGCCAAGATGGACTAGCGGGGGGGATCGATGAGCAGTTCTTC
j_gene: TRBJ2-1
d_gene: TRBD2
v_gene: TRBV4-1
abundance: NA

CDR3aa: CASSESWAGANVLTF
CDR3nt: TGTGCCAGCAGTGAAAGCTGGGCAGGGGCCAACGTCCTGACTTTC
j_gene: TRBJ2-6
d_gene: NA
v_gene: TRBV6-1
abundance: once